This T cell receptor (beta chain) was retrieved from a study of blood T cell repertoires in COVID-19. Overall study context: PBMCs, B-cell-depleted T cells, or T cells were the source of the cDNA or gDNA that made up the material.

Each participant's cohort was designated according to participant-reported clinical history. Either two negative PCRs, clearance, or symptom resolution qualified Cohort 3 donors as recovered. In the authors' methods: How many nucleated cells were present was estimated from reference gene primer amplification. This table comes from immunoSEQ multiplex PCR, and its TCRdb copy is limited to in-frame clones, with some not included. That table supplies the V and J calls and clone size; D and trimming were determined from the DNA. The sample contains 150,000 to 200,000 clones, over 80% of which appear only once. Germline V gene data show CDR1 as SGHRS and CDR2 as YFSETQ. The CDR3 contains 15 residues. Trimming removed 0 bases at V and 1 base at J, with 10 bases between.

The clonotype originates from a woman aged 55 to 70 who had recovered from COVID-19. The source material was PBMCs or T cells enriched from blood (not recorded which). The chain combines TRBV5-1 with TRBJ2-5; maybe TRBD2 (6 bases). CDR3 sequence: CASSLGGEPQETQYF. In DNA form, the CDR3 reads TGCGCCAGCAGCTTGGGGGGGGAACCCCAAGAGACCCAGTACTTC.